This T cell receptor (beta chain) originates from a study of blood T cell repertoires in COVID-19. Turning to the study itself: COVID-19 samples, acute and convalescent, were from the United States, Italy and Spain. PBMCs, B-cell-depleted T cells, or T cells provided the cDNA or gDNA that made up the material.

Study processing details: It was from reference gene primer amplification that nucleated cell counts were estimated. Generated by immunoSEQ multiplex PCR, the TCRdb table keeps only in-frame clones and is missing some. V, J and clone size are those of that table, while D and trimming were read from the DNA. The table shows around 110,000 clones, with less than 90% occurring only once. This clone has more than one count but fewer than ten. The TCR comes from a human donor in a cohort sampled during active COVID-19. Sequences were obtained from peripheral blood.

Written as DNA, the CDR3 is TGTGCCAGCAGTTACTCGTCGAGCTCCTATAATTCACCCCTCCACTTT. It translates to CASSYSSSSYNSPLHF. The rearrangement joins TRBV6-5 to TRBJ1-6, with D hard to call. CDR3 length equals 16 residues. V lost 0 bases and J lost 0, with 6 bases in between. The germline V gene has CDR1 MNHEY and CDR2 SVGAGI.